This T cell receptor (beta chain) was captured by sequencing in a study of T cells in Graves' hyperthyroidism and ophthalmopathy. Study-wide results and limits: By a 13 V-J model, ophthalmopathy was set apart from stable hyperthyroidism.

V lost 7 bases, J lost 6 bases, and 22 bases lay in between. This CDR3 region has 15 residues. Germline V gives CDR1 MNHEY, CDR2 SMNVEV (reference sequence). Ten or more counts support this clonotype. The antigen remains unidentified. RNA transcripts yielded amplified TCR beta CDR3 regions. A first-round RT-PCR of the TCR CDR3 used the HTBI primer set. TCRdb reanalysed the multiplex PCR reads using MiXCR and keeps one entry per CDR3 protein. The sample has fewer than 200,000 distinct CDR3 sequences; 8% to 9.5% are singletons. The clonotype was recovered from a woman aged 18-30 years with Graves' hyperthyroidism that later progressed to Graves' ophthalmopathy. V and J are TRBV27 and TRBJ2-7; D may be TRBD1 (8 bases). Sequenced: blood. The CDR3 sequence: CASNPTGQGGREQYF. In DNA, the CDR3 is TGTGCCAGCAATCCCACTGGACAGGGAGGGCGCGAGCAGTACTTC.